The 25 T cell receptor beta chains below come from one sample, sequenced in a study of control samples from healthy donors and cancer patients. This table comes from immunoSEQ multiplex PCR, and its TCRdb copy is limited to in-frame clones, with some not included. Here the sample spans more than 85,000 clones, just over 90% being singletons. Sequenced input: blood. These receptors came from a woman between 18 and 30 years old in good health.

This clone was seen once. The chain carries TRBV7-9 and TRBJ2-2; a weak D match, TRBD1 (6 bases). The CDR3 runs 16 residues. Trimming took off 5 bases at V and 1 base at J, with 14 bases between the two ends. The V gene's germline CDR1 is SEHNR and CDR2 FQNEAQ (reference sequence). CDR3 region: CASSTGQLVNTGELFF. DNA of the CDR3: TGTGCCAGCAGCACGGGACAACTCGTGAACACCGGGGAGCTGTTTTTT.

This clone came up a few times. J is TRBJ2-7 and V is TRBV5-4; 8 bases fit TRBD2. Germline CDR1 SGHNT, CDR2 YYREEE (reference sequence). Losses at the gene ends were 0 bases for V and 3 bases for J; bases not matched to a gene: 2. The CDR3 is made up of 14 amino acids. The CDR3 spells CASSLVSGDYEQYF. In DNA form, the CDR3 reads TGTGCCAGCAGCTTGGTTAGCGGGGACTACGAGCAGTACTTC.

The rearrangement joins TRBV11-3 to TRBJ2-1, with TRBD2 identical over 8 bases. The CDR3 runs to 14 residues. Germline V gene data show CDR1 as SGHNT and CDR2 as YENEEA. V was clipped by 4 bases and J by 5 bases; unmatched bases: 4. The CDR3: CASSSVGGDNEQFF. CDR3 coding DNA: TGTGCCAGCAGCTCCGTCGGGGGGGACAATGAGCAGTTCTTC. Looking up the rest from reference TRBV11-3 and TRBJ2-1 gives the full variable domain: EAGVVQSPRYKIIEKKQPVAFWCNPISGHNTLYWYLQNLGQGPELLIRYENEEAVDDSQLPKDRFSAERLKGVDSTLKIQPAELGDSAVYLCASSSVGGDNEQFFGPGTRLTVL.

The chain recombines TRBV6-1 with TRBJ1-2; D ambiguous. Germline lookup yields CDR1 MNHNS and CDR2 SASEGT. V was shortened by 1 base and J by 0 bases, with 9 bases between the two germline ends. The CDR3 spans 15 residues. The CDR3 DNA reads TGTGCCAGCAGTGAAGAAATCGGACCTAACTATGGCTACACCTTC. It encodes CASSEEIGPNYGYTF.

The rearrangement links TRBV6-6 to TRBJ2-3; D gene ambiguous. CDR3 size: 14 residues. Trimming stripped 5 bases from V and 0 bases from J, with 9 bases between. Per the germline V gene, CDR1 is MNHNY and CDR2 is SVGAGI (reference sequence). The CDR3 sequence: CASSIEASTDTQYF. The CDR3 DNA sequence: TGTGCCAGCAGTATCGAAGCAAGCACAGATACGCAGTATTTT.

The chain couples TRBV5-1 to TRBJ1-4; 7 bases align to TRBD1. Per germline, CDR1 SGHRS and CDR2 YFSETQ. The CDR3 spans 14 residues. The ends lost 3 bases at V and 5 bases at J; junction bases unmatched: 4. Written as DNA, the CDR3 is TGCGCCAGCAGCTCCCGACAGGGAAATGAAAAACTGTTTTTT. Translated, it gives CASSSRQGNEKLFF.

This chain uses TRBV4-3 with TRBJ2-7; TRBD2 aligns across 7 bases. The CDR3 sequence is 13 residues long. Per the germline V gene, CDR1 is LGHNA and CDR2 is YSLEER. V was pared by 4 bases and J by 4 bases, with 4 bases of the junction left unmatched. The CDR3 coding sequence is TGCGCCAGCAGCCTTCTGGGGGGGTACGAGCAGTACTTC. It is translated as CASSLLGGYEQYF.

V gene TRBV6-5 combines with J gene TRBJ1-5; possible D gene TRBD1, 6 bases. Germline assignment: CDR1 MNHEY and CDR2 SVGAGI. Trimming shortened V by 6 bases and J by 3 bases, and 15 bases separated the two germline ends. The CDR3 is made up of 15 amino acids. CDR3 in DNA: TGTGCCAGCAGCTCGTTACAGGGCACCAATCAGCCCCAGCATTTT. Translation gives CASSSLQGTNQPQHF.

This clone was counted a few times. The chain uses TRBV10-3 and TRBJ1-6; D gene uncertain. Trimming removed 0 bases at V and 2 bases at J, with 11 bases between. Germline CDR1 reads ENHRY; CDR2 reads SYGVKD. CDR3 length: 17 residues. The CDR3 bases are TGTGCCATCAGTGAGTCAGAGGGAGGGACCTATAATTCACCCCTCCACTTT. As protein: CAISESEGGTYNSPLHF.

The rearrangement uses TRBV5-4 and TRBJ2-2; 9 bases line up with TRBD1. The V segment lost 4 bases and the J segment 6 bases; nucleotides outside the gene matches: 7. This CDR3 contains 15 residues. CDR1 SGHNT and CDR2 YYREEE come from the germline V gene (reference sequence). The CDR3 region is CASSLGQGGPGELFF. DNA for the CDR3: TGTGCCAGCAGCCTGGGACAGGGCGGGCCCGGGGAGCTGTTTTTT.

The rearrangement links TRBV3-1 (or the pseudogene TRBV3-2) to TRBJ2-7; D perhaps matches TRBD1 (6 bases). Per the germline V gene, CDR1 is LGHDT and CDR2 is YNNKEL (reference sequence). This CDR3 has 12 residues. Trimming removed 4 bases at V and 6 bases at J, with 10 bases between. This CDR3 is CASSPRGPEQYF. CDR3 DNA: TGTGCCAGCAGCCCCAGGGGACCCGAGCAGTACTTC.

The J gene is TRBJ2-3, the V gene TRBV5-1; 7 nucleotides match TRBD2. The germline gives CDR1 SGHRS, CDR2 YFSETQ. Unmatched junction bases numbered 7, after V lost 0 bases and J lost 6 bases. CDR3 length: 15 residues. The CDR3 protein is CASSLAGWEGDTQYF. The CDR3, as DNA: TGCGCCAGCAGCTTGGCCGGGTGGGAGGGGGATACGCAGTATTTT.

CDR3 loop: CASTRTEQETQYF. The CDR3 DNA follows: TGTGCCAGCACCAGGACAGAACAAGAGACCCAGTACTTC. The genes are TRBV6-5 and TRBJ2-5; D perhaps matches TRBD1 (6 bases). Trimming pared 7 bases from V and 2 bases from J, leaving 11 bases between. This CDR3 region has 13 residues. Germline CDR1 is MNHEY and CDR2 is SVGAGI.

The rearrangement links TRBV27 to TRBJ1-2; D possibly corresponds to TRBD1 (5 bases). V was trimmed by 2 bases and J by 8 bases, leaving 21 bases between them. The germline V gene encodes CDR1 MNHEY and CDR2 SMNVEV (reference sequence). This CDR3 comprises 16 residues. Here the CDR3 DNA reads TGTGCCAGCAGTTTAATGGAGACCGGGGCCTTGAGAGGCTACACCTTC. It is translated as CASSLMETGALRGYTF.

This chain's CDR3 is CASSADGYEAFF. CDR3 DNA: TGTGCCAGCAGCGCGGACGGCTATGAAGCTTTCTTT. The gene calls are TRBV9 and TRBJ1-1; the D is unclear. Germline values: CDR1 SGDLS, CDR2 YYNGEE. Trimming took 3 bases from V and 7 from J, leaving 10 bases between them. The CDR3 is made up of 12 amino acids.

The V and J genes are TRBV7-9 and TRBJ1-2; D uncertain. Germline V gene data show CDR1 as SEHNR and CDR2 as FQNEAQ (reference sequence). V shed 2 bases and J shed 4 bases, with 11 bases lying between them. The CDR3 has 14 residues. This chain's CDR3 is CASSLWRLGYGYTF. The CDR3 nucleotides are TGTGCCAGCAGCTTATGGCGGCTGGGCTATGGCTACACCTTC.

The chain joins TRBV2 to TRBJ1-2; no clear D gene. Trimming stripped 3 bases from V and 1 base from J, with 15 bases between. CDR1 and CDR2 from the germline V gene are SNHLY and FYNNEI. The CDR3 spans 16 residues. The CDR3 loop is CASSEGSRPNNYGYTF. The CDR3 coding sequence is TGTGCCAGCAGTGAGGGCAGCCGCCCGAATAACTATGGCTACACCTTC.

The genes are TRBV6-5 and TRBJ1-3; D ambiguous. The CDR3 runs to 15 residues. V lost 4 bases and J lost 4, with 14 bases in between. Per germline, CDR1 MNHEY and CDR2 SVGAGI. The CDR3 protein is CASSWRQNYGNTIYF. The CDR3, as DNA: TGTGCCAGCAGTTGGAGGCAGAACTACGGAAACACCATATATTTT.

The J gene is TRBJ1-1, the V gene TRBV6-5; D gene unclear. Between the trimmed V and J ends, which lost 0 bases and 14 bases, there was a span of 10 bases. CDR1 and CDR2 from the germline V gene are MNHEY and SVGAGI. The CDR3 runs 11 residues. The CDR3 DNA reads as TGTGCCAGCAGTTACTCGATGCTAGAGTTCTTT. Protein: CASSYSMLEFF.

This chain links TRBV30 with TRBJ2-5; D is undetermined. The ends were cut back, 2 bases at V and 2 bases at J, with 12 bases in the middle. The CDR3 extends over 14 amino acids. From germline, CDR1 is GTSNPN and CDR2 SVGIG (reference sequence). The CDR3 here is CAWSLRFLQETQYF. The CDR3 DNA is TGTGCCTGGAGTCTGCGCTTTTTACAAGAGACCCAGTACTTC.

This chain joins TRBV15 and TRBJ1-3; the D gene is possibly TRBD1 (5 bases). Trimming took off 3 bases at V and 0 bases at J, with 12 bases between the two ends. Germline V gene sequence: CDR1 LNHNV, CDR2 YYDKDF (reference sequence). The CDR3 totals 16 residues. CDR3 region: CATSRGLLSSGNTIYF. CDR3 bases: TGTGCCACCAGCAGGGGACTTCTGAGCTCTGGAAACACCATATATTTT. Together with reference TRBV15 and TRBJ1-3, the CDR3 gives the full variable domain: DAMVIQNPRYQVTQFGKPVTLSCSQTLNHNVMYWYQQKSSQAPKLLFHYYDKDFNNEADTPDNFQSRRPNTSFCFLDIRSPGLGDTAMYLCATSRGLLSSGNTIYFGEGSWLTVV.

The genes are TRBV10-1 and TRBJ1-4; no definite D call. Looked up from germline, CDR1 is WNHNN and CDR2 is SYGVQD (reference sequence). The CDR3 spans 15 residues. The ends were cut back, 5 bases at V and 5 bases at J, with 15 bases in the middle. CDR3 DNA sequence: TGCGCCAGCAGTCGAGGCGGGCCGGGAAATGAAAAACTGTTTTTT. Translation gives CASSRGGPGNEKLFF.

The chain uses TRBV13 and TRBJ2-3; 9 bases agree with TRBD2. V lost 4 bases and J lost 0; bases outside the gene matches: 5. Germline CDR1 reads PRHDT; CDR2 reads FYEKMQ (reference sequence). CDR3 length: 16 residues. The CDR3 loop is CASSSKGLASTDTQYF. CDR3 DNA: TGTGCCAGCAGCTCGAAGGGACTAGCTAGCACAGATACGCAGTATTTT.

The CDR3 protein is CASSRLAGGPNEQFF. CDR3 in DNA: TGCGCCAGCAGCCGACTAGCGGGAGGGCCAAATGAGCAGTTCTTC. The chain is built from TRBV5-1 and TRBJ2-1; 14 nucleotides align to TRBD2. CDR3 length: 15 residues. CDR1 SGHRS and CDR2 YFSETQ come from the germline V gene. Trimming removed 4 bases from V and 7 bases from J; junction bases left unmatched: 4.

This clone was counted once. The DNA of the CDR3 is TGTGCCAGCAGTTACTCTGCCGGGTTTGGGCAGCCCCAGCATTTT. Its translation is CASSYSAGFGQPQHF. V gene TRBV6-5 combines with J gene TRBJ1-5; D gene uncertain. Trimming left V 0 bases short and J 7 bases short, with 13 bases between. From germline, CDR1 is MNHEY and CDR2 SVGAGI. This CDR3 is built from 15 residues.